This T cell receptor beta chain is drawn from a study of post-analysis software for immune sequencing data. Study at large: Relapsing-remitting, secondary progressive and progressive-relapsing courses of multiple sclerosis were included. Study findings and constraints: Strong co-clustering by F measure was seen for same-batch samples. Relative to controls, patients with multiple sclerosis showed significantly lower normalized Chao1 diversity.

Remarks on this clonotype: Its antigen is not known.

The authors incorporated unique molecular identifiers into the TCR beta cDNA libraries. Yield was roughly 0.5 million cDNA molecules from roughly 0.93 to 9.6 million T cells. MiXCR, applied by TCRdb to the PCR reads, yields one record per CDR3 protein. The sample shows hundreds of thousands of distinct CDR3 sequences, approximately 45% of them seen only once. The sequence came from a girl under 18 with multiple sclerosis. Sequencing was performed on blood.

CDR3 in DNA: TGTGCCAGCAGTGGGGTCCGGGAGGGGACCCAGTACTTC. This sequence encodes CASSGVREGTQYF. The rearrangement uses TRBV6-1 and TRBJ2-7; 8 bases match TRBD2. The J call may be mistaken, given a closer DNA end match to TRBJ2-5. This CDR3 is 13 amino acids long. The germline CDR1 and CDR2 sequences are MNHNS and SASEGT.